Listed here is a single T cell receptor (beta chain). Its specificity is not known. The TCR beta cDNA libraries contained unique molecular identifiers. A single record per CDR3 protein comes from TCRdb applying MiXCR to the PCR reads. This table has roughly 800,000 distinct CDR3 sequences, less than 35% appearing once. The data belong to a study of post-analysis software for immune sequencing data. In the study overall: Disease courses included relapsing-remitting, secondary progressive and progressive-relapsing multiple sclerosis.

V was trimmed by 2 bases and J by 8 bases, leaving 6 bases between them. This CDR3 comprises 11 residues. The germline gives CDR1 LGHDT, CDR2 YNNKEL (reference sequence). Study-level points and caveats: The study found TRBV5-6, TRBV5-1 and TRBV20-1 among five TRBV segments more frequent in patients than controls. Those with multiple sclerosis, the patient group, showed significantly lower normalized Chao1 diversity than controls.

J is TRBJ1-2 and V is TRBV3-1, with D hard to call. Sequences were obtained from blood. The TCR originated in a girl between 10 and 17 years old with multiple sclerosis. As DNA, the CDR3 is TGTGCCAGCAGCCAACTAGACGGCTACACCTTC. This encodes CASSQLDGYTF.